The 28 T cell receptor beta chains given below trace back to one sample, sequenced in a study of cytomegalovirus exposure and HLA in healthy donors (dated by TCRdb to the late 2010s). The method behind the library was the immunoSEQ multiplex PCR assay. For the multiplex PCR, a mixture combining 60 forward primers for TCR Vbeta segments and 13 reverse primers for TCR Jbeta segments was used. Not all clones reach the TCRdb copy of this immuneACCESS table, which keeps in-frame sequences only. Checked studies attribute under half of the gap to unresolved V genes and leave the rest unexplained. The sample contains around 50,000 clones, 50% to 70% of them found a single time. Of the sample, 10% to 15% falls within the top ten clones. Sequenced material: PBMCs. These receptor sequences come from a human donor in good health.

About this clone itself: Other nucleotide sequences in the sample specify the same CDR3. The chain combines TRBV2 with TRBJ2-2; D gene uncertain. Germline CDR1 is SNHLY and CDR2 is FYNNEI. CDR3 length equals 14 residues. V was shortened by 3 bases and J by 0 bases, with 5 bases between the two germline ends. CDR3: CASSDRTNTGELFF. The CDR3 DNA reads as TGTGCCAGCAGTGACAGAACGAACACCGGGGAGCTGTTTTTT.

This sequence joins TRBV6-5 and TRBJ2-5, with no clear D. Judging by the DNA end, TRBJ2-7 fits better; the J call may be wrong. CDR3 length: 11 residues. Germline CDR1 and CDR2: MNHEY and SVGAGI. This CDR3 is CASSRQSEQYF. CDR3 DNA: TGTGCCAGCAGTCGGCAGAGCGAGCAGTACTTC.

The chain has TRBV10-3 and TRBJ2-3, with TRBD2 matching 13 bases. The ends lost 8 bases at V and 0 bases at J; junction bases unmatched: 8. Germline assignment: CDR1 ENHRY and CDR2 SYGVKD. The CDR3 is made up of 17 amino acids. In DNA, the CDR3 is TGTGCCATCGGGAGGACTAGCGGGGGCCCCAGCACAGATACGCAGTATTTT. Encoded protein: CAIGRTSGGPSTDTQYF.

The chain joins TRBV29-1 to TRBJ1-2; D not certain. Trimming removed 1 base from V and 5 bases from J, with 14 bases in between. The CDR3 runs 14 residues. Per the germline V gene, CDR1 is SQVTM and CDR2 is ANQGSEA. CDR3 sequence reads: CSVEVPGRLYGYTF. The CDR3 bases are TGCAGCGTTGAAGTACCAGGAAGGCTATATGGCTACACCTTC.

V usage is TRBV27 and J usage is TRBJ2-2; 8 bases are shared with TRBD1. The CDR3 has 14 residues. V lost 8 bases and J lost 0; bases outside the gene matches: 2. Germline V gene sequence: CDR1 MNHEY, CDR2 SMNVEV (reference sequence). The CDR3 here is CASSGQANTGELFF. The DNA for the CDR3 is TGTGCCAGCTCGGGACAGGCGAACACCGGGGAGCTGTTTTTT.

This sequence joins TRBV6-4 and TRBJ1-5; no clear D. The CDR3 covers 13 residues. Looked up from germline, CDR1 is MRHNA and CDR2 is SNTAGT. V was cut by 0 bases and J by 8 bases, with 8 bases left in between. CDR3 region: CASSDSGTEPQHF. CDR3 coding DNA: TGTGCCAGCAGTGACTCGGGCACGGAGCCCCAGCATTTT.

This clone was picked up one time. V usage is TRBV5-4 and J usage is TRBJ2-5; 8 nucleotides line up with TRBD2. This CDR3 comprises 16 residues. Trimming took 1 base from V and 2 from J; bases not matched to a gene: 7. Germline CDR1 reads SGHNT; CDR2 reads YYREEE (reference sequence). For the CDR3, the DNA is TGTGCCAGCAGCTTGATGACGGGCGGGGGGCAAGAGACCCAGTACTTC. It codes for CASSLMTGGGQETQYF.

This clone was counted only a few times. The CDR3 spells CASSLAKAGASPLHF. The CDR3 DNA reads as TGTGCCAGCAGCTTAGCGAAGGCAGGTGCATCACCCCTCCACTTT. The chain couples TRBV7-2 to TRBJ1-6; D is unresolved. V was pared by 0 bases and J by 10 bases, with 13 bases between. CDR1 and CDR2 (germline): SGHTA, FQGNSA. This CDR3 is built from 15 residues. Supplemented by reference TRBV7-2 and TRBJ1-6, the full variable domain reads GAGVSQSPSNKVTEKGKDVELRCDPISGHTALYWYRQSLGQGLEFLIYFQGNSAPDKSGLPSDRFSAERTGGSVSTLTIQRTQQEDSAVYLCASSLAKAGASPLHFGNGTRLTVT.

The CDR3 sequence: CAISGRSYEQYF. CDR3 nucleotide sequence: TGTGCCATCAGTGGTCGGTCTTACGAGCAGTACTTC. This sequence joins TRBV10-3 and TRBJ2-7; D gene unclear. Germline-derived CDR1 and CDR2 are ENHRY and SYGVKD. The CDR3 length is 12 residues. Trimming took off 4 bases at V and 4 bases at J, with 8 bases between the two ends.

This clone has more than one count but fewer than ten. The rearrangement joins TRBV7-9 to TRBJ2-5; 8 bases fit TRBD1. Germline CDR1 and CDR2: SEHNR and FQNEAQ (reference sequence). CDR3 length: 16 amino acids. J was trimmed by 5 bases and V by 5 bases; bases with no gene match: 13. CDR3 amino acids: CASSLVRTGSGETQYF. The CDR3 DNA reads as TGTGCCAGCAGCCTAGTCCGGACAGGGAGTGGGGAGACCCAGTACTTC.

V and J are TRBV6-5 and TRBJ2-7; 7 nucleotides match TRBD1. Germline V gene sequence: CDR1 MNHEY, CDR2 SVGAGI. The CDR3 spans 14 residues. With V trimmed by 5 bases and J by 0 bases, 4 bases remained unmatched. DNA of the CDR3: TGTGCCAGCAGTCCCTGGACAGGCTCCTACGAGCAGTACTTC. Its translation is CASSPWTGSYEQYF.

The chain combines TRBV6-5 with TRBJ1-1, with TRBD1 as a possible D gene (6 bases). V gave up 6 bases and J gave up 6 bases, with 17 bases separating them. CDR1 MNHEY and CDR2 SVGAGI come from the germline V gene. The CDR3 covers 14 residues. CDR3 protein: CASSAPGGRAEAFF. CDR3 DNA: TGTGCCAGCAGCGCCCCCGGGGGGCGGGCTGAAGCTTTCTTT.

The chain recombines TRBV5-1 with TRBJ2-7, with TRBD1 matching over 10 bases. The V segment lost 0 bases and the J segment 3 bases; nucleotides outside the gene matches: 3. CDR1 is SGHRS and CDR2 is YFSETQ in the germline V gene. There are 15 residues in the CDR3. The CDR3 DNA is TGCGCCAGCAGCTTGGGGGACAGGGGTAGCTACGAGCAGTACTTC. Its translation: CASSLGDRGSYEQYF.

This clone was detected only a few times. The CDR3, as DNA: TGTGCCAGCAGTTACTCATGGGGACAGGGCAGGAATGAGCAGTTCTTC. It codes for CASSYSWGQGRNEQFF. This chain joins TRBV6-5 and TRBJ2-1; 9 positions agree with TRBD1. Unmatched junction bases numbered 7, after V lost 0 bases and J lost 7 bases. Germline-derived CDR1 and CDR2 are MNHEY and SVGAGI. CDR3 size: 16 residues.

This clone was observed many times. The genes are TRBV7-2 and TRBJ1-1; D is uncertain. Trimming pared 6 bases from V and 4 bases from J, leaving 18 bases between. The CDR3 spans 15 residues. CDR1 and CDR2 from the germline V gene are SGHTA and FQGNSA. The CDR3, as DNA: TGTGCCAGCAGTCCCACTCCCTGGGGAGGCACTGAAGCTTTCTTT. Translating it yields CASSPTPWGGTEAFF.

This chain connects TRBV7-6 to TRBJ2-7; maybe TRBD1 (6 bases). Germline CDR1 is SGHVS and CDR2 is FNYEAQ. The CDR3 is 13 residues long. The V and J ends lost 5 bases and 1 base respectively, with 9 bases between them. CDR3: CASSVGHSYEQYF. In nucleotides, the CDR3 is TGTGCCAGCAGCGTGGGACATTCCTACGAGCAGTACTTC.

This chain joins TRBV19 and TRBJ2-1; 8 nucleotides line up with TRBD1. Per the germline V gene, CDR1 is LNHDA and CDR2 is SQIVND (reference sequence). V was pared by 3 bases and J by 9 bases, with 4 bases of the junction left unmatched. CDR3 size: 13 residues. CDR3 sequence: CASSILQGVEQFF. The CDR3 region has the DNA TGTGCCAGTAGTATTTTACAGGGGGTTGAGCAGTTCTTC.

This sequence joins TRBV7-3 and TRBJ2-5; 8 bases are a match to TRBD1. The CDR3 extends over 13 amino acids. Trimming cost V 5 bases and J 5 bases; bases outside gene matches: 4. Germline V gives CDR1 SGHTA, CDR2 FQGTGA. Here the CDR3 DNA reads TGTGCCAGCAGCGCCGACAGGGGTGAGACCCAGTACTTC. It specifies CASSADRGETQYF.

This clone has a single count. The gene calls are TRBV10-3 and TRBJ2-5; maybe TRBD1 (6 bases). V was cut by 7 bases and J by 2 bases, with 14 bases left in between. Germline-derived CDR1 and CDR2 are ENHRY and SYGVKD. This CDR3 is 14 amino acids long. The CDR3 loop is CAIMGDRLQETQYF. The DNA of the CDR3 is TGTGCCATCATGGGAGACAGGCTGCAAGAGACCCAGTACTTC.

This sequence joins TRBV21-1 and TRBJ2-7; the DNA was not compared with TRBD1, the D call given in the table. TRBV21-1 is listed as a pseudogene. CDR3 size: 15 residues. The CDR3 loop is CASSTRGSSSYEQYF. The CDR3 coding sequence is TGTGCCAGCAGCACAAGGGGTTCGAGCTCCTACGAGCAGTACTTC.

The chain is built from TRBV5-6 and TRBJ1-1; no clear D. The V gene's germline CDR1 is SGHDT and CDR2 YYEEEE. Trimming cost V 2 bases and J 5 bases, with 7 bases left between them. The CDR3 consists of 12 residues. The chain's CDR3 is CASSFRVTEAFF. The CDR3 DNA is TGTGCCAGCAGCTTCCGGGTTACTGAAGCTTTCTTT.

CDR3 amino acids: CASSIVKGVSGNTIYF. The CDR3 region has the DNA TGTGCCAGTAGTATAGTGAAGGGGGTATCTGGAAACACCATATATTTT. The chain is built from TRBV19 and TRBJ1-3, with D possibly being TRBD1 (6 bases). Trimming removed 1 base at V and 1 base at J, with 11 bases between. Germline-derived CDR1 and CDR2 are LNHDA and SQIVND (reference sequence). The CDR3 runs to 16 residues.

The chain combines TRBV7-2 with TRBJ1-2; 9 nucleotides agree with TRBD1. The V and J ends lost 5 bases and 4 bases, in that order; junction bases with no gene match: 8. Germline V CDR1 and CDR2: SGHTA, FQGNSA. The CDR3 consists of 15 residues. The CDR3 region is CASSQRTGVFYGYTF. The DNA for the CDR3 is TGTGCCAGCAGCCAGCGGACAGGGGTGTTCTATGGCTACACCTTC.

The genes are TRBV2 and TRBJ1-4, with unresolved D. The CDR3 runs 11 residues. V gave up 9 bases and J gave up 12 bases, with 14 bases separating them. CDR1 SNHLY and CDR2 FYNNEI come from the germline V gene. The CDR3, as DNA: TGTGCCAGTGGGCCCGCCGTAGAACTGTTTTTT. Protein sequence: CASGPAVELFF.

This clone was recorded a few times. The chain carries TRBV2 and TRBJ1-1, with a weak D call TRBD1 (6 bases). Germline CDR1 reads SNHLY; CDR2 reads FYNNEI. Trimming left V 6 bases short and J 4 bases short, with 18 bases between. The CDR3 length is 15 residues. The chain's CDR3 is CASRRGGWGVTEAFF. The DNA of the CDR3 is TGTGCCAGCAGAAGGGGGGGGTGGGGGGTCACTGAAGCTTTCTTT. Supplemented by reference TRBV2 and TRBJ1-1, the full variable domain reads EPEVTQTPSHQVTQMGQEVILRCVPISNHLYFYWYRQILGQKVEFLVSFYNNEISEKSEIFDDQFSVERPDGSNFTLKIRSTKLEDSAMYFCASRRGGWGVTEAFFGQGTRLTVV.

This chain joins TRBV29-1 and TRBJ2-3; 9 nucleotides line up with TRBD1. The ends lost 6 bases at V and 9 bases at J; junction bases unmatched: 7. Germline-derived CDR1 and CDR2 are SQVTM and ANQGSEA. This CDR3 is 12 amino acids long. Written as DNA, the CDR3 is TGCAGCGTCCTAGGACAGGGGAAAACGCAGTATTTT. This codes for CSVLGQGKTQYF.

This clone appeared a few times. The chain employs TRBV4-3 and TRBJ2-7; D remains unclear. Trimming cost V 0 bases and J 4 bases, with 10 bases left between them. Germline V gene sequence: CDR1 LGHNA, CDR2 YSLEER. The CDR3 runs 14 residues. For the CDR3, the DNA is TGCGCCAGCAGCCAAGACGGAGTAGATTACGAGCAGTACTTC. Protein sequence: CASSQDGVDYEQYF.

This sequence joins TRBV13 and TRBJ1-1, with D perhaps TRBD1 (5 bases). Deletions cut 4 bases from V and 4 bases from J, with 10 bases between. Germline-derived CDR1 and CDR2 are PRHDT and FYEKMQ (reference sequence). The CDR3 sequence is 13 residues long. In nucleotides, the CDR3 is TGTGCCAGCAGCTCCCCCGGGGGCACTGAAGCTTTCTTT. It is translated as CASSSPGGTEAFF.